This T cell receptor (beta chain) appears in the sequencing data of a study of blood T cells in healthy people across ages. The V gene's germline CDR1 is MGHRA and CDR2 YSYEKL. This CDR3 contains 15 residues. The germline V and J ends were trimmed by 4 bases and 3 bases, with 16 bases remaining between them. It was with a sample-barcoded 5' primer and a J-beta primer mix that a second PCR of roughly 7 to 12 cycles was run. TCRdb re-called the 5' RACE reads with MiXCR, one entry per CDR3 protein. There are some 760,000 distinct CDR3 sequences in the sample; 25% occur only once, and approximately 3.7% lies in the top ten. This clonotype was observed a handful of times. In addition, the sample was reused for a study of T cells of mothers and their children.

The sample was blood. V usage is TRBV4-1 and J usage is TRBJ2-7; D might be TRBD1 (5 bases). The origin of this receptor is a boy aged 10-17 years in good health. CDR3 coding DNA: TGCGCCAGCAGCCCTCGGCAGGGCCCGTTCTACGAGCAGTACTTC. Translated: CASSPRQGPFYEQYF.